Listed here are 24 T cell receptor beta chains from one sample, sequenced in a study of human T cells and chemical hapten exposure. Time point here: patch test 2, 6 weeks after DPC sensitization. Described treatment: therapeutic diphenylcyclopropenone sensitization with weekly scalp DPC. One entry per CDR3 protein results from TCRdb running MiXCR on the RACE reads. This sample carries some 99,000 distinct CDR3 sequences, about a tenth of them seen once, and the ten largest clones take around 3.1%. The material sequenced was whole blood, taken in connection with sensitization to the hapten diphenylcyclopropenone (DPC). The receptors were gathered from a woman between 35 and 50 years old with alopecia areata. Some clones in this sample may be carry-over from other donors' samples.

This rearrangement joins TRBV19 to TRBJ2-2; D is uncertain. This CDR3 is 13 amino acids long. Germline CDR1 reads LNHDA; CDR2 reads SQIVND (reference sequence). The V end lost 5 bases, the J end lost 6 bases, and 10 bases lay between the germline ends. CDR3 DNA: TGTGCCAGTAGTTTCCTCAGCGCCGGGGAGCTGTTTTTT. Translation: CASSFLSAGELFF.

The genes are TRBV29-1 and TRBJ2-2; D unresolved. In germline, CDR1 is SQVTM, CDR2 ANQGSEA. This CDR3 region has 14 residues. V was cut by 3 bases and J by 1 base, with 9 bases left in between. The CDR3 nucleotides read TGCAGCGTTGAGCCCCCAGAGAACACCGGGGAGCTGTTTTTT. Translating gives CSVEPPENTGELFF.

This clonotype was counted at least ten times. The CDR3: CASRDRSGRVGTQYF. CDR3 bases: TGTGCCAGCAGAGATCGGAGCGGCCGAGTAGGGACCCAGTACTTC. The chain couples TRBV5-5 to TRBJ2-5; TRBD2 is a possible D gene (5 bases). Germline V gives CDR1 SGHKS, CDR2 YYEKEE (reference sequence). V was pared by 5 bases and J by 7 bases, with 21 bases between. This CDR3 is built from 15 residues.

The chain's CDR3 is CASATGTGGSGANVLTF. The CDR3 bases are TGTGCCAGCGCGACCGGGACAGGGGGCTCAGGGGCCAACGTCCTGACTTTC. This rearrangement joins TRBV2 to TRBJ2-6; 12 bases are a match to TRBD1. The trim removed 8 bases at V and 4 bases at J, leaving 9 bases unmatched. The CDR3 sequence is 17 residues long. Germline V lookup: CDR1 SNHLY, CDR2 FYNNEI.

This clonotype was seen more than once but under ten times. The CDR3 reads CASSLTGYNEQFF. Here the CDR3 DNA reads TGCGCCAGCAGCTTGACTGGGTACAATGAGCAGTTCTTC. The chain uses TRBV5-1 and TRBJ2-1; D remains ambiguous. This CDR3 has 13 residues. V was shortened by 1 base and J by 4 bases, with 6 bases between the two germline ends. From germline, CDR1 is SGHRS and CDR2 YFSETQ.

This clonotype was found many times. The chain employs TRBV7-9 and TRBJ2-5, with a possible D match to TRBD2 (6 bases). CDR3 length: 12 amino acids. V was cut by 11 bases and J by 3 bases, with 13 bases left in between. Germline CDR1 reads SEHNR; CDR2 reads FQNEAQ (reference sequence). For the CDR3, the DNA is TGTGCCGGCTCATCGGGAGAAGAGACCCAGTACTTC. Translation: CAGSSGEETQYF.

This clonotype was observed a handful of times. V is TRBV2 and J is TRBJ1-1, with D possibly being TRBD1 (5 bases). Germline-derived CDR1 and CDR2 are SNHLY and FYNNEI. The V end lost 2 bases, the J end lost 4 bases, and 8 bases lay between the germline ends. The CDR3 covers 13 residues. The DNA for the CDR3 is TGTGCCAGCAGTGAAAGGGGTGCCACTGAAGCTTTCTTT. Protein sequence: CASSERGATEAFF.

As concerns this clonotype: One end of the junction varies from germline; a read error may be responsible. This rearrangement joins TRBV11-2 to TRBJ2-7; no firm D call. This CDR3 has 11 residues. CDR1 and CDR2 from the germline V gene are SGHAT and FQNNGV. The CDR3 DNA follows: TGTGCCAGCGGCTTCATATACGAGCAGTACTTC. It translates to CASGFIYEQYF.

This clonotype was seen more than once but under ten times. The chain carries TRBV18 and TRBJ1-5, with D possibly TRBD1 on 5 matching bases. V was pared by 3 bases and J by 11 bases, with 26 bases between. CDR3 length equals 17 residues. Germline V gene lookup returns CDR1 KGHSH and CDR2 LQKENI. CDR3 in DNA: TGTGCCAGCTCACCTACGCCGGGGCAGGGAACGGCCACGGCCCAGCATTTT. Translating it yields CASSPTPGQGTATAQHF.

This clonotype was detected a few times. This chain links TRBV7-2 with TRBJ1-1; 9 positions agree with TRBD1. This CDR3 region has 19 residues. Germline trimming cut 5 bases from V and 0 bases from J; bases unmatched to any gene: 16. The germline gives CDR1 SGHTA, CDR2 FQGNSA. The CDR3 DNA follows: TGTGCCAGCAGCCTGCTTGGGACAGGGCTGGGGCTACTGAACACTGAAGCTTTCTTT. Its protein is CASSLLGTGLGLLNTEAFF.

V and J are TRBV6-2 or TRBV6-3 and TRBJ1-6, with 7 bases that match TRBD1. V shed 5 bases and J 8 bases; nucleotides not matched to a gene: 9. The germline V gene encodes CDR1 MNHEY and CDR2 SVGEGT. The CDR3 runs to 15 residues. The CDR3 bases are TGTGCCAGCAGTCCCATACAGGGGTCCCATTCACCCCTCCACTTT. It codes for CASSPIQGSHSPLHF.

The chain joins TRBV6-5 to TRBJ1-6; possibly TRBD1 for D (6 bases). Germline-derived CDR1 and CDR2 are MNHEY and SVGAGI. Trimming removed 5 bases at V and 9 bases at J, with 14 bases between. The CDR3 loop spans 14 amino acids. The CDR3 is CASSLDSRGSPLHF. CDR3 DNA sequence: TGTGCCAGCAGTCTGGACAGCCGGGGTTCACCCCTCCACTTT.

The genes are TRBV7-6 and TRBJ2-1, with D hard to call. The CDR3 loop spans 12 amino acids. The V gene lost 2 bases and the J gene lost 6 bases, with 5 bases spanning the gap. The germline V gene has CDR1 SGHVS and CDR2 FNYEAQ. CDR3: CASSLNSNEQFF. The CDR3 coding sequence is TGTGCCAGCAGCTTAAATTCCAATGAGCAGTTCTTC.

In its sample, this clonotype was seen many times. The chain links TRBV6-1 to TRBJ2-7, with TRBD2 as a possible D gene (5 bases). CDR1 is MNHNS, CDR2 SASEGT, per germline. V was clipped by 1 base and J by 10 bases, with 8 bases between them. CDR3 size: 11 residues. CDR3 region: CASSEGRTQYF. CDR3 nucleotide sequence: TGTGCCAGCAGTGAAGGCAGGACTCAGTACTTC.

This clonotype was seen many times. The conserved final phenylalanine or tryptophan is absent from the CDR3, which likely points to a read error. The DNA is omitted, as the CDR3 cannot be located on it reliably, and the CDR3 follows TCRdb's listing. The CDR3: CASSTESSGGAVY. The rearrangement joins TRBV5-1 to TRBJ2-1; TRBD2 is taken as the D call from the table, unchecked against the DNA. Germline V gives CDR1 SGHRS, CDR2 YFSETQ. Both ends counted, the CDR3 spans 13 residues.

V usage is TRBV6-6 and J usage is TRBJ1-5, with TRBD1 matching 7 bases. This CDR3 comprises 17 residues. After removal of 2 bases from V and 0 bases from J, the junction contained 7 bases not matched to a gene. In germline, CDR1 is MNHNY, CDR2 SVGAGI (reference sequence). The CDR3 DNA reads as TGTGCCAGCAGTTACAGGACCGGGACAGTTAGCAATCAGCCCCAGCATTTT. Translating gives CASSYRTGTVSNQPQHF.

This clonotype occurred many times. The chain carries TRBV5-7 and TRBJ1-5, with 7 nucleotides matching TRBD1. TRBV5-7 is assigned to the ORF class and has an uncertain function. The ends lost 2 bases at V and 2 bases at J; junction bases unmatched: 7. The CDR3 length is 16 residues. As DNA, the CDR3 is TGTGCCAGCAGCTTAACAGGGGAATATGGCAATCAGCCCCAGCATTTT. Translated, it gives CASSLTGEYGNQPQHF.

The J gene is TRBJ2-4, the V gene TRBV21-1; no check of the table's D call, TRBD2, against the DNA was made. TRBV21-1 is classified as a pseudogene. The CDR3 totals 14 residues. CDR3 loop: CASSKAVLGTIQYF. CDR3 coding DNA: TGTGCCAGCAGCAAAGCGGTCCTCGGGACTATTCAGTACTTC.

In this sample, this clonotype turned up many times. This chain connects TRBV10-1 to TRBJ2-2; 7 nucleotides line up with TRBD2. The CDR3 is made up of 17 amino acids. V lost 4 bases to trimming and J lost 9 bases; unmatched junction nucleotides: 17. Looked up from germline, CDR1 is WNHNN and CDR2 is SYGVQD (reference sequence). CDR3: CASSGTADGLGRRELFF. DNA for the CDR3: TGCGCCAGCAGTGGTACAGCAGACGGACTAGGTCGTCGGGAGCTGTTTTTT.

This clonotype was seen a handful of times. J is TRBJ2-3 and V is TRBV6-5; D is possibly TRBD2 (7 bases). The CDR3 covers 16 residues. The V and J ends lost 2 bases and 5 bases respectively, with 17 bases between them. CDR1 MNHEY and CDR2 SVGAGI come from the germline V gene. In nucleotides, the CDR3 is TGTGCCAGCAGTTACGATGCGGGGGCCGGGGGAGATACGCAGTATTTT. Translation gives CASSYDAGAGGDTQYF.

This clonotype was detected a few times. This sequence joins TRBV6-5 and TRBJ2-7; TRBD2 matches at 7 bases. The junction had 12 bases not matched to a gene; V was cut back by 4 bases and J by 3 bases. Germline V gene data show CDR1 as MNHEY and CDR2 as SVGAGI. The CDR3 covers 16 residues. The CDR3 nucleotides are TGTGCCAGCAGTTGGACCATGGGACTAACCTACTACGAGCAGTACTTC. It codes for CASSWTMGLTYYEQYF.

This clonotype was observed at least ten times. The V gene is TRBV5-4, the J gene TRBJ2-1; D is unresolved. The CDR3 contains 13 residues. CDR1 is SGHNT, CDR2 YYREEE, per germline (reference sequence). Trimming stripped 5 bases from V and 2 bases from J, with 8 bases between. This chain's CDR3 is CASRIDTYNEQFF. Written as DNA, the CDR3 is TGTGCCAGCAGGATAGATACCTACAATGAGCAGTTCTTC. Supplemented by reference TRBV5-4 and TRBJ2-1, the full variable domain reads ETGVTQSPTHLIKTRGQQVTLRCSSQSGHNTVSWYQQALGQGPQFIFQYYREEENGRGNFPPRFSGLQFPNYSSELNVNALELDDSALYLCASRIDTYNEQFFGPGTRLTVL.

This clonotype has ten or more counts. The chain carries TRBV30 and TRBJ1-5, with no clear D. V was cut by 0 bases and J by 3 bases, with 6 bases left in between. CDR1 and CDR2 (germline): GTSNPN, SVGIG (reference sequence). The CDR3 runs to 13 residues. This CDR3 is CAWSVLDNQPQHF. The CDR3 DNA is TGTGCCTGGAGTGTACTCGACAATCAGCCCCAGCATTTT.

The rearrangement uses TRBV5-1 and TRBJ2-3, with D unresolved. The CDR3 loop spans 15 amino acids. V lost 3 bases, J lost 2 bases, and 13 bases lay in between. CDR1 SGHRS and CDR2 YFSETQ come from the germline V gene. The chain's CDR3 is CASSSRATATDTQYF. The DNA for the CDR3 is TGCGCCAGCAGCTCACGAGCGACGGCCACAGATACGCAGTATTTT.